This entry features one T cell receptor (beta chain) sequence. Its antigen is still unknown. This specimen comes from a study of blood T cells in healthy people across ages. Points from the study as a whole: As age increased, TCR beta diversity per million T cells fell in a roughly linear fashion. Researchers deemed the diversity estimates from one million T cells underestimates.

A second PCR, run for about 7 to 12 cycles, used a sample-barcoded 5' primer plus a J-beta primer mix. Every cDNA was tagged by a template-switch adaptor with 12 random nucleotides. One entry per CDR3 protein results from TCRdb running MiXCR on the 5' RACE reads. Among around 1,100,000 distinct CDR3 sequences listed, about two fifths were seen once. Total RNA, at least 6 micrograms per sample, came from PBMCs. CDR3 length: 15 amino acids. V was clipped by 2 bases and J by 6 bases; unmatched bases: 9. CDR1 and CDR2 from the germline V gene are SGHTA and FQGNSA. V is TRBV7-2 and J is TRBJ1-1, with TRBD1 matching over 7 bases. The sequence was collected from a man between 18 and 29 years old in good health. Sequenced input: blood. The CDR3 coding sequence is TGTGCCAGCAGCTTATCCGAGACAGGGACGTCTGAAGCTTTCTTT. Encoded protein: CASSLSETGTSEAFF. Full variable domain (remainder filled in from reference TRBV7-2 and TRBJ1-1): GAGVSQSPSNKVTEKGKDVELRCDPISGHTALYWYRQSLGQGLEFLIYFQGNSAPDKSGLPSDRFSAERTGGSVSTLTIQRTQQEDSAVYLCASSLSETGTSEAFFGQGTRLTVV.